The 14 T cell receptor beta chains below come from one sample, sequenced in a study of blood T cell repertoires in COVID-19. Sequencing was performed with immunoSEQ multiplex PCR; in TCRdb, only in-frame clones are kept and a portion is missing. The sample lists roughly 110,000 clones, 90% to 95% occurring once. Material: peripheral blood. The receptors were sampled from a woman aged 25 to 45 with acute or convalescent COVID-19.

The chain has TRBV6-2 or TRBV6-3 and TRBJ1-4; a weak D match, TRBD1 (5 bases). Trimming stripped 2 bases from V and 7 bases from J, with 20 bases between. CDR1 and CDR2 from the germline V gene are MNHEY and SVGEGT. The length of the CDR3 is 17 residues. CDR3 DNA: TGTGCCAGCAGTTACAAGTTTCGGACAAGGCAAAGTGAAAAACTGTTTTTT. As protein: CASSYKFRTRQSEKLFF.

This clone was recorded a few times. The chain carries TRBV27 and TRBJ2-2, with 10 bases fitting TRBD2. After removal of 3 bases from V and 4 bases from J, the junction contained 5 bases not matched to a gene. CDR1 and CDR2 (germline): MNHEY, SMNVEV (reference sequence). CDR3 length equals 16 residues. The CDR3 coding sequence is TGTGCCAGCAGTTTGGGACTAGCGTTCATCACCGGGGAGCTGTTTTTT. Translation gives CASSLGLAFITGELFF.

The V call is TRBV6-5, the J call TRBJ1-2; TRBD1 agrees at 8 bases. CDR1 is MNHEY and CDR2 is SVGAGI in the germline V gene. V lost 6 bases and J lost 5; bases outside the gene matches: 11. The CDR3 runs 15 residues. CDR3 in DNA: TGTGCCAGCAGCGGCCCGGACAGGGTATTTTATGGCTACACCTTC. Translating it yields CASSGPDRVFYGYTF.

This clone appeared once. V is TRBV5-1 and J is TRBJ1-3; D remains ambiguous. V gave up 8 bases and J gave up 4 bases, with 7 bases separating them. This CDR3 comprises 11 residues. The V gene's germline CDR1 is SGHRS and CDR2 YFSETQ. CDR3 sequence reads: CASQVGNTIYF. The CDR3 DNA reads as TGCGCCAGTCAGGTGGGAAACACCATATATTTT. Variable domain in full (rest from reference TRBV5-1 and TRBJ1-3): KAGVTQTPRYLIKTRGQQVTLSCSPISGHRSVSWYQQTPGQGLQFLFEYFSETQRNKGNFPGRFSGRQFSNSRSEMNVSTLELGDSALYLCASQVGNTIYFGEGSWLTVV.

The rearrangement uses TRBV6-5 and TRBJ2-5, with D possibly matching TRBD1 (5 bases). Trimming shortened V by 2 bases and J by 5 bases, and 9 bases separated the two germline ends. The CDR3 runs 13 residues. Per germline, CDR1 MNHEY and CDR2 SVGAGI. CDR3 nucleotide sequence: TGTGCCAGCAGTTACCCAGGGTCGGAGACCCAGTACTTC. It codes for CASSYPGSETQYF.

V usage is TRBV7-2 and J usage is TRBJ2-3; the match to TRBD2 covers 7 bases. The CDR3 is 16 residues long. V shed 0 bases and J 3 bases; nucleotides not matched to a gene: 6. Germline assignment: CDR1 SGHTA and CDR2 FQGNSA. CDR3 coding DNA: TGTGCCAGCAGCTTAGCGCTGGGGGGGGGAACAGATACGCAGTATTTT. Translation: CASSLALGGGTDTQYF.

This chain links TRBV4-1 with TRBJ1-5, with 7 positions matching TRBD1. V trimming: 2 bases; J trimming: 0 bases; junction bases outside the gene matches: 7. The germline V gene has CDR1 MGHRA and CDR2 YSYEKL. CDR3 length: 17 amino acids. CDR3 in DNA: TGCGCCAGCAGCCAACCCCTAAGGGGGCCTAGCAATCAGCCCCAGCATTTT. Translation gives CASSQPLRGPSNQPQHF.

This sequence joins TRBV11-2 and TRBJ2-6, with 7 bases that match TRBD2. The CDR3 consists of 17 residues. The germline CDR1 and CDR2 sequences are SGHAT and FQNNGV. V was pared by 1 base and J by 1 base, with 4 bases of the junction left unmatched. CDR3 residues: CASSLGGSPSGANVLTF. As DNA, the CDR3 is TGTGCCAGCAGCTTAGGCGGGAGCCCATCTGGGGCCAACGTCCTGACTTTC.

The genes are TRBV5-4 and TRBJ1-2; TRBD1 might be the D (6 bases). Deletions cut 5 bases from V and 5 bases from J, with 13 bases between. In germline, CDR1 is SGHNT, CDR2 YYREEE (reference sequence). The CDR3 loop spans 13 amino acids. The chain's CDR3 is CASRGHSLYGYTF. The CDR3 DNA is TGTGCCAGCAGGGGACACTCTCTGTATGGCTACACCTTC.

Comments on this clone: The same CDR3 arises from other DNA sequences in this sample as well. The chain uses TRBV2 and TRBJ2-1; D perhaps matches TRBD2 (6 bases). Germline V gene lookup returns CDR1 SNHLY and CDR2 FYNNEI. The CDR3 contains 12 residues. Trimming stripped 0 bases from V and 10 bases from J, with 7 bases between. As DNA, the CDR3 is TGTGCCAGCAGTGAAGCGGGAGGCGAGCAGTTCTTC. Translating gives CASSEAGGEQFF.

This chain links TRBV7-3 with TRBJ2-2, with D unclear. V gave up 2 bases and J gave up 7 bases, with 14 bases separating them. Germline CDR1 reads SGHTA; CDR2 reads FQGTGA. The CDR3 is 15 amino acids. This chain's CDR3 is CASSLSGASGGELFF. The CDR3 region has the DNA TGTGCCAGCAGCTTATCCGGAGCTTCGGGCGGGGAGCTGTTTTTT.

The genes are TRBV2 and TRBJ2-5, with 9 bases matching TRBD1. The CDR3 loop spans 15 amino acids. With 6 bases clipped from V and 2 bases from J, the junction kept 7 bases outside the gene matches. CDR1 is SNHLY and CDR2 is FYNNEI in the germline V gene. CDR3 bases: TGTGCCAGCAGACCACAGGGGGCAGGACAAGAGACCCAGTACTTC. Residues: CASRPQGAGQETQYF.

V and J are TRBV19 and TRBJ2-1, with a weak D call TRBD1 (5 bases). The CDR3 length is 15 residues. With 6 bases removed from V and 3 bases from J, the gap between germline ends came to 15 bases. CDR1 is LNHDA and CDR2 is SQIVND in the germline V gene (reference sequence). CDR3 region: CASSSRTGGYNEQFF. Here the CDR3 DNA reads TGTGCCAGTAGCTCTCGCACAGGCGGCTACAATGAGCAGTTCTTC.

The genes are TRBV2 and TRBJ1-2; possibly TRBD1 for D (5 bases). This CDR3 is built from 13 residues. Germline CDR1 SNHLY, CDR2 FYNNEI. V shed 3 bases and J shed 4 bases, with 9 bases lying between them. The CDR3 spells CASSEITGYGYTF. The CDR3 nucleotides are TGTGCCAGCAGTGAGATCACAGGCTATGGCTACACCTTC.